One T cell receptor (beta chain) is described in this entry. In this sample, this clone turned up a few times. Its specific antigen is unknown. Base-call qualities are not available, and no considerably larger clone is one nucleotide away. The same CDR3 can be traced to other DNA sequences in this sample. Donors were healthy HIV-negative adults with no recently reported acute infections or vaccinations. All donors were Caucasian adults living in Nashville, Tennessee, USA. For unsorted samples, roughly 91 million PBMCs were counted, and genomic DNA was extracted using the QIAamp DNA Blood Mini kit. Blood was collected by leukapheresis, and PBMCs were isolated by Ficoll-Histopaque density gradient centrifugation and then cryopreserved in liquid nitrogen vapor phase. The record originates from a study of shared clonotypes between healthy human individuals (TCRdb year 2020). Regarding the research as a whole: The cohort included three men and a couple of women between 18 and 49 years of age. To estimate repertoire size and how much clonotype sharing occurs between individuals, the study deeply sequenced the blood TCR repertoires of about 5 healthy adults. To increase sequencing depth and limit assay-specific biases, TCR repertoire library preparation and sequencing were carried out by different laboratories using diverse techniques. Per donor, leukapheresis produced somewhere between about 0.85 and 9.5 billion PBMCs.

Using the deep immunoSEQ assay, TCR CDR3 regions were amplified from genomic DNA by multiplex PCR. Extracted genomic DNA from each cell subset was spread evenly across all wells of several immunoSEQ 96-well plates, with each plate serving as a replicate. For unsorted PBMC, 250 to 350 ng genomic DNA, equal to 30,000 or so T cell genomes, was loaded into each replicate PCR. Ten immunoSEQ deep assay plates were used to sequence unsorted PBMC genomic DNA. The purified libraries were quantified using a Qubit 3.0 fluorometer, sized with a Bioanalyzer 2100, and then quantified again using the KAPA Library Quantification kit. A separate single-read 150-cycle Illumina NextSeq 550 flow cell was used to sequence each immunoSEQ 96-well plate. As for the authors' bioinformatics: Because the immunoSEQ output held only junctional sequences and lacked quality scores, the filtering could not match the filtering applied to full-length reads. To assign V/J genes and CDR3, sequences were annotated against IMGT germline references using PyIR, a Python wrapper for IgBLAST v1.9. Reads were filtered out if the reads had weak V/J assignments (E-value above 1e-6), no CDR3, stop codons, out-of-frame junctions, or ambiguous translated residues. V3J clonotypes were defined by identical inferred V gene, J gene, and CDR3 amino acid sequence. Percentage overlap between repertoires was calculated by dividing the number of shared unique clonotypes by the size of the smaller repertoire. RTK rarefaction, the Chao1 estimator, and Recon v2.1 estimates of unobserved clonotypes were used to assess repertoire richness. Here the immuneACCESS table is served through TCRdb, limited to in-frame sequences with V and J called. Missing clones are a known gap in these copies; in checked studies unresolved V genes cover under half, and the rest lacks a known reason. Clonal size and the V and J genes are those of that table, whereas D and trimming came from the DNA. The sample records about half a million clones, about 78% of which are singletons. Of the sample, around 12% falls within the top ten clones.

V and J are truncated by 4 bases and 3 bases respectively, leaving an intervening sequence of 22 bases. Inclusive of the bounding cysteine and phenylalanine, the CDR3 is 18 residues long. Only the CDR3 part of the read is kept: 54 bases, read in frame from the first base. The CDR1 and CDR2 encoded by the germline V gene are SGHVS and FQNEAQ. Points the paper makes about the study in general: The genetic and exposure-history diversity represented was limited by the small number of donors. Sampling was restricted to blood, and TCR repertoires in tissue are likely to differ from TCR repertoires in blood. Pairwise subsampling indicated that sequencing depth was expected to affect the degree of clonotype sharing among donors.

The sequencing sample was made of PBMCs. Rearrangement joined TRBV7-8 to TRBJ1-3, and possibly TRBD1, on 6 matching bases. The origin of this receptor is a middle-aged woman in good health. Some clones in this sample may be carry-over from other donors' samples. The bases read TGTGCCAGCAGCTCCATATTGGGAGGGGGGGCTTTTGGAAACACCATATATTTT. This yields the protein CASSSILGGGAFGNTIYF.